This is a list of T cell receptor beta chains from one sample in a study of CD8+CD57+ T cells in acquired aplastic anemia. TCRdb passed the reads through MiXCR, listing each CDR3 protein once. The data contain 160,000 or so distinct CDR3 sequences, around half of them seen just once; the ten biggest clones take up more than 0.95%. The sequenced material came from sorted CD4+, CD8+, or CD8+CD57+ T cells (not recorded which) from PBMCs. The source is a human donor with aplastic anemia. Both conserved end residues are part of each CDR3. The order of the fields is clone size, CDR3 length, J gene, V gene, D gene, CDR3 DNA, CDR3 protein. A D gene is named only where the DNA matches it firmly. Rows give clone size only sometimes, using once, few, many, or a class for an expanded clone.

clone size: many; CDR3 length: 13; J gene: TRBJ2-5; V gene: TRBV7-3; D gene: TRBD2; CDR3 DNA: TGTGCCAGCAGCTTATGGGGGGGGGAGACCCAGTACTTC; CDR3 protein: CASSLWGGETQYF
clone size: NA; CDR3 length: 14; J gene: TRBJ1-2; V gene: TRBV20-1; D gene: TRBD1; CDR3 DNA: TGCAGTGCTAGAGATCTGGACAGGGCCTATGGCTACACCTTC; CDR3 protein: CSARDLDRAYGYTF
clone size: many; CDR3 length: 17; J gene: TRBJ2-3; V gene: TRBV6-2/TRBV6-3; D gene: NA; CDR3 DNA: TGTGCCAGCAGTTACCGGACGGGGGGCCCTAGCACAGATACGCAGTATTTT; CDR3 protein: CASSYRTGGPSTDTQYF
clone size: NA; CDR3 length: 12; J gene: TRBJ1-1; V gene: TRBV12-3/TRBV12-4; D gene: NA; CDR3 DNA: TGTGCCAGCAGTTTAGCTGGGGGCCAAGCTTTCTTT; CDR3 protein: CASSLAGGQAFF
clone size: many; CDR3 length: 18; J gene: TRBJ1-4; V gene: TRBV10-2; D gene: NA; CDR3 DNA: TGCGCCAGCAGTGGCTGGCACCTACTTCCCGCAACTAATGAAAAACTGTTTTTT; CDR3 protein: CASSGWHLLPATNEKLFF
clone size: medium-sized; CDR3 length: 15; J gene: TRBJ1-2; V gene: TRBV10-3; D gene: NA; CDR3 DNA: TGTGCCATCAGTGAGCCGAGGGCCGAGGCTATGCGCTACACCTTC; CDR3 protein: CAISEPRAEAMRYTF
clone size: few; CDR3 length: 14; J gene: TRBJ2-3; V gene: TRBV10-3; D gene: NA; CDR3 DNA: TGTGCCATTCGGGGAGCGGCTAGCACAGATACGCAGTATTTT; CDR3 protein: CAIRGAASTDTQYF
clone size: many; CDR3 length: 14; J gene: TRBJ2-5; V gene: TRBV7-9; D gene: NA; CDR3 DNA: TGTGCCAGCAGGCCTGACCAGTACCAAGAGACCCAGTACTTC; CDR3 protein: CASRPDQYQETQYF
clone size: few; CDR3 length: 13; J gene: TRBJ2-7; V gene: TRBV29-1; D gene: TRBD2; CDR3 DNA: TGCAGCGTAGACGGGACTAGCGGTGTGGAGCAGTACTTC; CDR3 protein: CSVDGTSGVEQYF
clone size: NA; CDR3 length: 9; J gene: TRBJ2-1; V gene: TRBV2; D gene: NA; CDR3 DNA: TGTGCCAAACGGGACGAGCAGTTCTTC; CDR3 protein: CAKRDEQFF
clone size: many; CDR3 length: 15; J gene: TRBJ2-7; V gene: TRBV7-2; D gene: NA; CDR3 DNA: TGTGCCAGCAGCTTAGCACAGGGAGGATACTACGAGCAGTACTTC; CDR3 protein: CASSLAQGGYYEQYF
clone size: many; CDR3 length: 14; J gene: TRBJ1-1; V gene: TRBV10-3; D gene: NA; CDR3 DNA: TGTGCCATCAGGCCCTCAGGGCCGGAGGGTGAAGCTTTCTTT; CDR3 protein: CAIRPSGPEGEAFF
clone size: NA; CDR3 length: 16; J gene: TRBJ2-1; V gene: TRBV25-1; D gene: TRBD1; CDR3 DNA: TGTGCCAGCAGTGCCCTTGGACAGGGGGCATACAATGAGCAGTTCTTC; CDR3 protein: CASSALGQGAYNEQFF
clone size: NA; CDR3 length: 13; J gene: TRBJ2-5; V gene: TRBV7-2; D gene: NA; CDR3 DNA: TGTGCCAGCAGTTGGGGGGAGCAAGAGACCCAGTACTTC; CDR3 protein: CASSWGEQETQYF
clone size: NA; CDR3 length: 17; J gene: TRBJ2-3; V gene: TRBV29-1; D gene: TRBD1; CDR3 DNA: TGCAGCCCTAAGCAAGGACAGGGGGCTGGAGGCACAGATACGCAGTATTTT; CDR3 protein: CSPKQGQGAGGTDTQYF
clone size: many; CDR3 length: 16; J gene: TRBJ2-2; V gene: TRBV11-2; D gene: NA; CDR3 DNA: TGTGCCAGCAGCTTATCAGGCGGCCCGGGCACCGGGGAGCTGTTTTTT; CDR3 protein: CASSLSGGPGTGELFF
clone size: NA; CDR3 length: 13; J gene: TRBJ2-7; V gene: TRBV19; D gene: NA; CDR3 DNA: TGTGCCAGTAGTACGGAGGGGCGGAGCGAGCAGTACTTC; CDR3 protein: CASSTEGRSEQYF
clone size: many; CDR3 length: 15; J gene: TRBJ1-4; V gene: TRBV20-1; D gene: NA; CDR3 DNA: TGCAGTGCTAGAGATCGGAAGGGAACTAATGAAAAACTGTTTTTT; CDR3 protein: CSARDRKGTNEKLFF
clone size: many; CDR3 length: 13; J gene: TRBJ2-7; V gene: TRBV2; D gene: NA; CDR3 DNA: TGTGCCAGCAGTGCATCACGAGGCTACGAGCAGTACTTC; CDR3 protein: CASSASRGYEQYF
clone size: many; CDR3 length: 17; J gene: TRBJ2-5; V gene: TRBV5-6; D gene: NA; CDR3 DNA: TGTGCCAGCAGCCGGTCAGGGGACCTTACTAACCAAGAGACCCAGTACTTC; CDR3 protein: CASSRSGDLTNQETQYF
clone size: NA; CDR3 length: 15; J gene: TRBJ2-7; V gene: TRBV20-1; D gene: TRBD2; CDR3 DNA: TGCAGTGCTAGAGGCGCGGGGGTGAGCTCCTACGAGCAGTACTTC; CDR3 protein: CSARGAGVSSYEQYF
clone size: NA; CDR3 length: 15; J gene: TRBJ2-5; V gene: TRBV24-1; D gene: TRBD1; CDR3 DNA: TGTGCCACCAGTGATGCCAGGACAGGGGGAGAGACCCAGTACTTC; CDR3 protein: CATSDARTGGETQYF
clone size: NA; CDR3 length: 14; J gene: TRBJ1-1; V gene: TRBV2; D gene: NA; CDR3 DNA: TGTGCCAGCAGTGAGGGAGGACAGTCTAATGAAGCTTTCTTT; CDR3 protein: CASSEGGQSNEAFF
clone size: few; CDR3 length: 12; J gene: TRBJ1-6; V gene: TRBV9; D gene: NA; CDR3 DNA: TGTGCCAGCAGCGGTGGGGATTCACCCCTCCACTTT; CDR3 protein: CASSGGDSPLHF
clone size: many; CDR3 length: 15; J gene: TRBJ1-1; V gene: TRBV20-1; D gene: NA; CDR3 DNA: TGCAGTGCTAGAGTAATACATCGGGGGCACACTGAAGCTTTCTTT; CDR3 protein: CSARVIHRGHTEAFF
clone size: NA; CDR3 length: 14; J gene: TRBJ2-3; V gene: TRBV19; D gene: NA; CDR3 DNA: TGTGCCAGTAGGAGTAGGGTTAGCACAGATACGCAGTATTTT; CDR3 protein: CASRSRVSTDTQYF
clone size: many; CDR3 length: 13; J gene: TRBJ1-1; V gene: TRBV7-2; D gene: NA; CDR3 DNA: TGTGCCAGCAGCTTTCCAAGGAACACTGAAGCTTTCTTT; CDR3 protein: CASSFPRNTEAFF
clone size: NA; CDR3 length: 14; J gene: TRBJ1-1; V gene: TRBV10-3; D gene: TRBD1; CDR3 DNA: TGTGCCATCAGTCCGGGACAGGGATCCACTGAAGCTTTCTTT; CDR3 protein: CAISPGQGSTEAFF
clone size: many; CDR3 length: 14; J gene: TRBJ1-5; V gene: TRBV5-4; D gene: TRBD1; CDR3 DNA: TGTGCCAGCAGCCAAGGACAGGGCAATCAGCCCCAGCATTTT; CDR3 protein: CASSQGQGNQPQHF
clone size: NA; CDR3 length: 14; J gene: TRBJ2-7; V gene: TRBV2; D gene: NA; CDR3 DNA: TGTGCCAGCAGGCGGGACGGAAACTCCTACGAGCAGTACTTC; CDR3 protein: CASRRDGNSYEQYF
clone size: many; CDR3 length: 14; J gene: TRBJ2-3; V gene: TRBV20-1; D gene: NA; CDR3 DNA: TGCAGTGCTAGAGTAAGGAGGGGCACAGATACGCAGTATTTT; CDR3 protein: CSARVRRGTDTQYF
clone size: few; CDR3 length: 14; J gene: TRBJ1-3; V gene: TRBV27; D gene: NA; CDR3 DNA: TGTGCCAGCAGTGTACAGGGTTTTGGAAACACCATATATTTT; CDR3 protein: CASSVQGFGNTIYF
clone size: few; CDR3 length: 17; J gene: TRBJ1-4; V gene: TRBV4-2; D gene: NA; CDR3 DNA: TGTGCCAGCAGCCAACGGGACTCGATGTGGACCGATGAAAAACTGTTTTTT; CDR3 protein: CASSQRDSMWTDEKLFF
clone size: NA; CDR3 length: 14; J gene: TRBJ1-2; V gene: TRBV5-6; D gene: NA; CDR3 DNA: TGTGCCAGCAGCTTGTTCCGGGATAACTATGGCTACACCTTC; CDR3 protein: CASSLFRDNYGYTF
clone size: NA; CDR3 length: 14; J gene: TRBJ2-7; V gene: TRBV14; D gene: TRBD2; CDR3 DNA: TGTGCCAGCAGTCTCACTAGCGGGGATTACGAGCAGTACTTC; CDR3 protein: CASSLTSGDYEQYF
clone size: many; CDR3 length: 13; J gene: TRBJ1-1; V gene: TRBV20-1; D gene: TRBD1; CDR3 DNA: TGCAGTGCTGGACAGGGAATGGTGGCTGAAGCTTTCTTT; CDR3 protein: CSAGQGMVAEAFF
clone size: many; CDR3 length: 13; J gene: TRBJ1-1; V gene: TRBV29-1; D gene: NA; CDR3 DNA: TGCAGTCCCGTACCGTGGCGGGACACTGAAGCTTTCTTT; CDR3 protein: CSPVPWRDTEAFF
clone size: NA; CDR3 length: 14; J gene: TRBJ2-7; V gene: TRBV20-1; D gene: TRBD1; CDR3 DNA: TGCAGTGCTAGAGGGTCAGGACAGGGGTACGAGCAGTACTTC; CDR3 protein: CSARGSGQGYEQYF
clone size: many; CDR3 length: 18; J gene: TRBJ1-2; V gene: TRBV7-9; D gene: TRBD1; CDR3 DNA: TGTGCCAGCAGCTTAGAGGTGGCAGGGGGTGGTAGGAACTATGGCTACACCTTC; CDR3 protein: CASSLEVAGGGRNYGYTF
clone size: NA; CDR3 length: 13; J gene: TRBJ2-1; V gene: TRBV29-1; D gene: NA; CDR3 DNA: TGCAGCGTTTTCGTTGTCGGGGACAATGAGCAGTTCTTC; CDR3 protein: CSVFVVGDNEQFF
clone size: many; CDR3 length: 13; J gene: TRBJ2-5; V gene: TRBV7-2; D gene: NA; CDR3 DNA: TGTGCCAGCAGCTTCCGACTTATAGAGACCCAGTACTTC; CDR3 protein: CASSFRLIETQYF
clone size: few; CDR3 length: 16; J gene: TRBJ2-5; V gene: TRBV6-5; D gene: NA; CDR3 DNA: TGTGCCAGCAGTTTCCGCCCGGGACGATACCAAGAGACCCAGTACTTC; CDR3 protein: CASSFRPGRYQETQYF
clone size: many; CDR3 length: 15; J gene: TRBJ2-3; V gene: TRBV20-1; D gene: TRBD2; CDR3 DNA: TGCAGTGATCTGACTAGCGGGGGACTCACAGATACGCAGTATTTT; CDR3 protein: CSDLTSGGLTDTQYF
clone size: NA; CDR3 length: 16; J gene: TRBJ2-1; V gene: TRBV12-3/TRBV12-4; D gene: TRBD2; CDR3 DNA: TGTGCCAGCGCCCCTGGGGCGGGGGGCGGGTACAATGAGCAGTTCTTC; CDR3 protein: CASAPGAGGGYNEQFF
clone size: many; CDR3 length: 15; J gene: TRBJ2-1; V gene: TRBV7-9; D gene: TRBD1; CDR3 DNA: TGTGCCAGCAGCTTGGGACAGGGGGCCAAAAATGAGCAGTTCTTC; CDR3 protein: CASSLGQGAKNEQFF
clone size: NA; CDR3 length: 15; J gene: TRBJ2-1; V gene: TRBV27; D gene: NA; CDR3 DNA: TGTGCCAGCAGTTTATCCGATAGCTCCTACAATGAGCAGTTCTTC; CDR3 protein: CASSLSDSSYNEQFF
clone size: few; CDR3 length: 12; J gene: TRBJ1-1; V gene: TRBV7-9; D gene: NA; CDR3 DNA: TGTGCCAGCAGCTCCCCGAACACTGAAGCTTTCTTT; CDR3 protein: CASSSPNTEAFF
clone size: many; CDR3 length: 16; J gene: TRBJ1-1; V gene: TRBV2; D gene: NA; CDR3 DNA: TGTGCCAGCAGTGAAGCGCGGGGGAGTTTGAACACTGAAGCTTTCTTT; CDR3 protein: CASSEARGSLNTEAFF
clone size: many; CDR3 length: 18; J gene: TRBJ1-5; V gene: TRBV19; D gene: NA; CDR3 DNA: TGTGCCAGCCCGGCGATCGGCAAGACCGACCCTTTTTATCAGCCCCAGCATTTT; CDR3 protein: CASPAIGKTDPFYQPQHF
clone size: NA; CDR3 length: 14; J gene: TRBJ1-6; V gene: TRBV12-3/TRBV12-4; D gene: NA; CDR3 DNA: TGTGCCAGCAGTTCGAGCAGGAGTAATTCACCCCTCCACTTT; CDR3 protein: CASSSSRSNSPLHF
clone size: many; CDR3 length: 14; J gene: TRBJ1-6; V gene: TRBV7-4; D gene: TRBD1; CDR3 DNA: TGTGCCAGCATCAACCGGGACAGAACTTCACCCCTCCACTTT; CDR3 protein: CASINRDRTSPLHF
clone size: NA; CDR3 length: 13; J gene: TRBJ1-4; V gene: TRBV15; D gene: NA; CDR3 DNA: TGTGCCACCAGCAACAGGGCAGATGAAAAACTGTTTTTT; CDR3 protein: CATSNRADEKLFF
clone size: NA; CDR3 length: 20; J gene: TRBJ2-1; V gene: TRBV2; D gene: TRBD2; CDR3 DNA: TGTGCCAGCAGTAAACCGCCGGGACTAGCGGGGGTCTTCTCCTACAATGAGCAGTTCTTC; CDR3 protein: CASSKPPGLAGVFSYNEQFF